One and the same sample provided the 16 T cell receptor beta chains below, sequenced in a study of cytomegalovirus exposure and HLA in healthy donors. 13 Jbeta primers and 60 Vbeta primers were used for the PCR. Libraries were prepared by immunoSEQ multiplex PCR; TCRdb keeps only in-frame clonotypes and omits some of them. The sample shows under 150,000 clones, just under 80% of them seen only once. The sample taken for sequencing was PBMCs. These receptors were taken from a woman between 40 and 55 years old in good health and CMV-seronegative.

The V gene is TRBV28, the J gene TRBJ2-7; 13 bases map to TRBD2. The CDR3 is 15 amino acids. Germline CDR1 MDHEN, CDR2 SYDVKM. Trimming cost V 4 bases and J 3 bases; bases outside gene matches: 3. CDR3 region: CASSSGTSGVYEQYF. For the CDR3, the DNA is TGTGCCAGCAGTTCCGGGACTAGCGGGGTCTACGAGCAGTACTTC.

The V gene is TRBV28, the J gene TRBJ2-7; a possible D gene is TRBD2 (5 bases). V was shortened by 5 bases and J by 6 bases, with 17 bases between the two germline ends. This CDR3 is 14 amino acids long. Germline V gene sequence: CDR1 MDHEN, CDR2 SYDVKM. CDR3 sequence (DNA): TGTGCCAGCAGTGCGTTGGTGGGAGTGGTCGAGCAGTACTTC. This translates into CASSALVGVVEQYF.

The chain employs TRBV28 and TRBJ2-5; 8 nucleotides line up with TRBD2. The length of the CDR3 is 16 residues. The V segment lost 4 bases and the J segment 2 bases; nucleotides outside the gene matches: 9. Germline CDR1 reads MDHEN; CDR2 reads SYDVKM. The CDR3 loop is CASSSPSSGGQETQYF. The CDR3 nucleotides read TGTGCCAGCAGTTCCCCATCTTCGGGGGGGCAAGAGACCCAGTACTTC.

J is TRBJ2-1 and V is TRBV6-5; weak D call: TRBD2 (5 bases). Germline CDR1 is MNHEY and CDR2 is SVGAGI. The length of the CDR3 is 15 residues. V was pared by 6 bases and J by 0 bases, with 12 bases between. This CDR3 is CASSPDGSSYNEQFF. The CDR3 DNA reads TGTGCCAGCAGCCCTGATGGGAGCTCCTACAATGAGCAGTTCTTC.

This clone was counted only a few times. This chain connects TRBV11-3 to TRBJ2-1, with D maybe TRBD2 (5 bases). There are 13 residues in the CDR3. V lost 6 bases to trimming and J lost 7 bases, with 13 bases between them. Per germline, CDR1 SGHNT and CDR2 YENEEA. DNA for the CDR3: TGTGCCAGCAGTCGAAATAGCGCTAATGAGCAGTTCTTC. Amino acids: CASSRNSANEQFF. The whole variable domain, filled in from reference TRBV11-3 and TRBJ2-1, reads EAGVVQSPRYKIIEKKQPVAFWCNPISGHNTLYWYLQNLGQGPELLIRYENEEAVDDSQLPKDRFSAERLKGVDSTLKIQPAELGDSAVYLCASSRNSANEQFFGPGTRLTVL.

The genes are TRBV30 and TRBJ2-1, with 12 positions matching TRBD1. This CDR3 spans 16 amino acids. Unmatched junction bases numbered 12, after V lost 3 bases and J lost 9 bases. CDR1 is GTSNPN and CDR2 is SVGIG in the germline V gene (reference sequence). CDR3 bases: TGTGCCTGGAGGGGACAGGGGGCGGGGGTAGAGGGTGAGCAGTTCTTC. Its translation is CAWRGQGAGVEGEQFF.

This chain links TRBV5-8 with TRBJ1-5; no definite D call. The CDR3 contains 13 residues. Per germline, CDR1 SGHTS and CDR2 YDEGEE. V dropped 2 bases and J dropped 8 bases, with 11 bases sitting between them. As DNA, the CDR3 is TGTGCCAGCAGCTTCGCAGTCGTCGAGCCCCAGCATTTT. It encodes CASSFAVVEPQHF.

This CDR3 reads CARRDYHHTEAFF. CDR3 coding DNA: TGTGCCAGGCGGGATTACCACCACACTGAAGCTTTCTTT. The chain carries TRBV19 and TRBJ1-1; D unclear. Trimming cost V 9 bases and J 3 bases, with 14 bases left between them. The CDR3 is 13 residues long. CDR1 is LNHDA and CDR2 is SQIVND in the germline V gene (reference sequence).

The genes are TRBV28 and TRBJ2-5, with a possible D match to TRBD2 (6 bases). Germline V lookup: CDR1 MDHEN, CDR2 SYDVKM. V lost 2 bases, J lost 2 bases, and 12 bases lay in between. The CDR3 consists of 15 residues. The CDR3 is CASSLTPRGQETQYF. The CDR3 bases are TGTGCCAGCAGTTTAACCCCCCGGGGGCAAGAGACCCAGTACTTC. Full variable domain (outside the CDR3, taken from reference TRBV28 and TRBJ2-5): DVKVTQSSRYLVKRTGEKVFLECVQDMDHENMFWYRQDPGLGLRLIYFSYDVKMKEKGDIPEGYSVSREKKERFSLILESASTNQTSMYLCASSLTPRGQETQYFGPGTRLLVL.

The chain uses TRBV9 and TRBJ2-5; perhaps TRBD1 as D (5 bases). CDR3 length: 13 residues. From germline, CDR1 is SGDLS and CDR2 YYNGEE. The V gene lost 4 bases and the J gene lost 4 bases, with 11 bases spanning the gap. CDR3 coding DNA: TGTGCCAGCAGCCCACCGACAGCAGAGACCCAGTACTTC. Its translation is CASSPPTAETQYF.

This chain joins TRBV27 and TRBJ2-3; 14 bases are a match to TRBD2. The CDR3 totals 17 residues. The germline CDR1 and CDR2 sequences are MNHEY and SMNVEV (reference sequence). V trimming: 6 bases; J trimming: 4 bases; junction bases outside the gene matches: 9. The CDR3 is CASRHGTSGRRPDTQYF. The CDR3, as DNA: TGTGCCAGCAGGCACGGGACTAGCGGGAGACGCCCAGATACGCAGTATTTT.

The CDR3 reads CASSLRGRATGELFF. For the CDR3, the DNA is TGCGCCAGCAGCTTGCGAGGGAGGGCCACCGGGGAGCTGTTTTTT. The J gene is TRBJ2-2, the V gene TRBV5-1, with 7 bases lining up with TRBD2. Looked up from germline, CDR1 is SGHRS and CDR2 is YFSETQ. V lost 1 base to trimming and J lost 4 bases; unmatched junction nucleotides: 4. The CDR3 extends over 15 amino acids. Using reference TRBV5-1 and TRBJ2-2 for the parts outside the CDR3, the full variable domain is KAGVTQTPRYLIKTRGQQVTLSCSPISGHRSVSWYQQTPGQGLQFLFEYFSETQRNKGNFPGRFSGRQFSNSRSEMNVSTLELGDSALYLCASSLRGRATGELFFGEGSRLTVL.

V gene TRBV2 combines with J gene TRBJ2-7; possibly TRBD1 for D (6 bases). With 6 bases removed from V and 6 bases from J, the gap between germline ends came to 24 bases. The CDR3 is 16 residues long. Germline CDR1 SNHLY, CDR2 FYNNEI. The CDR3 DNA reads as TGTGCCAGCAGCTTAATGGAGGCAGAGGGGGTCTCCGAGCAGTACTTC. It translates to CASSLMEAEGVSEQYF.

The J gene is TRBJ2-7, the V gene TRBV2, with D perhaps matching TRBD1 (6 bases). CDR1 is SNHLY, CDR2 FYNNEI, per germline. This CDR3 is 15 amino acids long. V was trimmed by 6 bases and J by 5 bases, leaving 20 bases between them. The CDR3 loop reads CASRDPGHPPHEQYF. As DNA, the CDR3 is TGTGCCAGCAGGGACCCGGGACATCCACCCCACGAGCAGTACTTC.

The genes are TRBV7-8 and TRBJ2-3; TRBD2 is a possible D gene (6 bases). Germline loops: CDR1 SGHVS, CDR2 FQNEAQ. The CDR3 covers 14 residues. V lost 3 bases and J lost 3, with 10 bases in between. CDR3 protein: CASSFGAGTDTQYF. The DNA of the CDR3 is TGTGCCAGCAGCTTTGGAGCGGGTACAGATACGCAGTATTTT.

The genes are TRBV4-2 and TRBJ1-1, with a weak D call TRBD1 (5 bases). V was cut by 0 bases and J by 6 bases, with 11 bases left in between. The germline CDR1 and CDR2 sequences are LGHNA and YNFKEQ. CDR3 size: 14 residues. The CDR3 reads CASSQDIDSSEAFF. CDR3 DNA sequence: TGTGCCAGCAGCCAAGACATTGACAGTTCTGAAGCTTTCTTT.